This T cell receptor (beta chain) is drawn from a study of T cell responses to AZD1222 COVID-19 vaccine. Overall study findings and caveats: Following two doses of AZD1222, Spike-specific TCR breadth and depth rose. Seropositive status at baseline applied to only six AZD1222 recipients. Females made up more of the donors, who were largely white British, and clonal diversity may have come out too low.

Using immunoSEQ multiplex PCR, the repertoire was profiled, and TCRdb retains in-frame clones only, with some absent. The table has roughly 140,000 clones, roughly 90% seen once. This CDR3 spans 14 amino acids. Germline V gives CDR1 SNHLY, CDR2 FYNNEI. V lost 5 bases to trimming and J lost 1 base; unmatched junction nucleotides: 1. With respect to this clone: Its antigen is undetermined.

The receptor's source is an adult who received the AZD1222 COVID-19 vaccine. The sample here was peripheral blood, taken 28 days after the second AZD1222 dose. The chain joins TRBV2 to TRBJ1-4; the match to TRBD1 covers 7 bases. The CDR3 nucleotides are TGTGCCAGCAGTAGGACAGGAACTAATGAAAAACTGTTTTTT. It codes for CASSRTGTNEKLFF.